This note documents a single TCR beta chain sequence. The length of the CDR3 is 14 residues. The germline V and J ends were trimmed by 4 bases and 6 bases, with 15 bases remaining between them. Germline lookup yields CDR1 LGHNA and CDR2 YNFKEQ. This record belongs to a study of T-cell reconstitution after alpha-beta-depleted transplantation in children. Preparing the TCRbeta library involved the use of unique molecular identifiers. TCRdb independently ran MiXCR on the PCR reads; one entry per CDR3 protein. In the table there are about 500,000 distinct CDR3 sequences, around a third of which are singletons.

The sequences come from PBMCs from the stem cell graft donor, collected from the stem cell graft. The chain carries TRBV4-2 and TRBJ2-5; no reliable D call. The clonotype comes from a human donor who donated a stem cell graft to a child with aplastic anemia. CDR3 nucleotides: TGTGCCAGCAGCCCCGGACGGGTGTGGAAGACCCAGTACTTC. Amino acid sequence: CASSPGRVWKTQYF.